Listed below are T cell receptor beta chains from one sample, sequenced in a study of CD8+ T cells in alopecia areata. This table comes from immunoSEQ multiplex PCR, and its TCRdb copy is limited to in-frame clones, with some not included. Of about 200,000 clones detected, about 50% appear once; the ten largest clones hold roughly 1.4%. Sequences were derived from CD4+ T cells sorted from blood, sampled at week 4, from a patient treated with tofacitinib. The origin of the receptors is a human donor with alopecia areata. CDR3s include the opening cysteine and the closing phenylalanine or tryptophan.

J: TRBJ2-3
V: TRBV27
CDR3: CASSARGGTDTQYF

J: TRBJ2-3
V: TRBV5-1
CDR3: CASRGTSGGSDTQYF

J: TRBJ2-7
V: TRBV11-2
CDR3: CASSLLPGTSGGYEQYF

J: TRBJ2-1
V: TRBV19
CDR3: CASSLPARNNEQFF

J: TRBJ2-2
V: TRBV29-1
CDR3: CSFSPGQGNTGELFF

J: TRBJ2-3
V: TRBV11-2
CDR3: CASSLRLGGFTDTQYF

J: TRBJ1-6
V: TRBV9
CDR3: CASSADRNSPLHF

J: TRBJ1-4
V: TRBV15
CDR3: CATSRGTGRDATNEKLFF

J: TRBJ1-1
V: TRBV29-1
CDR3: CSVGGYGTGITNTEAFF

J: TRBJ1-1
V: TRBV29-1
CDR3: CSVADPTGRREAFF

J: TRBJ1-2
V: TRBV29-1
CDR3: CSVTDRVNYGYTF

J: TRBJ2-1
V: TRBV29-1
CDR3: CSVIWLGGSSSYNEQFF

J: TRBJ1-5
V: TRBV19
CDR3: CATKSPGHESNQPQHF

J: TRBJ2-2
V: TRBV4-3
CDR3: CASRSNTGELFF

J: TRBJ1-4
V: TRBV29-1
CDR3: CSVGGGEKLFF

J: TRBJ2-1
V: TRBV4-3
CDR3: CASSPSGNSYNEQFF

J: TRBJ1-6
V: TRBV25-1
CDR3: CASRDISSSPLHF

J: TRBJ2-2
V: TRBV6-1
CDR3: CASSEYGTGVVTGELFF

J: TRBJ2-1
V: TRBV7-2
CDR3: CASSRLAGGFAPEQFF

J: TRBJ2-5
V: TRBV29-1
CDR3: CSVPQGNHETQYF

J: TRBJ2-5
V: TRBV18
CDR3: CASSPTLTGETQYF

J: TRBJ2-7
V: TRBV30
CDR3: CAWSGGIGTYEQYF

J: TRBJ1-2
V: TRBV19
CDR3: CASSVSLQEFYGYTF

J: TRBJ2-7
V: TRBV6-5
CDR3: CASSDNPYEQYF

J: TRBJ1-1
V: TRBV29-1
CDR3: CSVSRSTEAFF

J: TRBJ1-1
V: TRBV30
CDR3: CAWSIRGNTEAFF

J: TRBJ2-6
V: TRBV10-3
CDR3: CAISEGPHSGANVLTF

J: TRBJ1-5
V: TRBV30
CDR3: CAWSFGQGSQPQHF

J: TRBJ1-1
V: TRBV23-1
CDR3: CASSQPPWDRAAFF

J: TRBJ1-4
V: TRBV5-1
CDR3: CASSAGQGNEKLFF

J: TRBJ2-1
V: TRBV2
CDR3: CASRPLRGEYNEQFF

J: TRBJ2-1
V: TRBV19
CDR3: CASSIAGGSYNEQFF

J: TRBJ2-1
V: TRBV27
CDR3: CASSPQAGRRSNEQFF

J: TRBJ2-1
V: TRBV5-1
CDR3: CASTPVTGGGGEQFF

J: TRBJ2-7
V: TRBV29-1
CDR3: CSVEEGTGFGAEQYF

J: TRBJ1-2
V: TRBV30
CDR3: CAWSSGHGYTF

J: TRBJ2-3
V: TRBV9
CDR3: CASSVEPSGRHTDTQYF

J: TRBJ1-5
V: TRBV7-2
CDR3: CASSLAQGNQPQHF

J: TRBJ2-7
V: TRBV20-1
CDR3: CSARPSVEQYF

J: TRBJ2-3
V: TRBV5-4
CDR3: CASSLGAAGRTDTQYF

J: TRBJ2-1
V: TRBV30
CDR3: CAWSMARPHQIF

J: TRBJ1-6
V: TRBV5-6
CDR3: CASSLGQGYNSPLHF

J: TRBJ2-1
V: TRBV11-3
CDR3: CASSFPPGDNEQFF

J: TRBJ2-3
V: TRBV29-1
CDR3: CSVDRGGSTDTQYF

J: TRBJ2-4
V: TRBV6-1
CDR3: CASSEAGVNIQYF

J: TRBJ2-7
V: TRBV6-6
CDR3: CASSYRVEADEQYF

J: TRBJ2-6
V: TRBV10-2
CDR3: CASSDLTAGANVLTF

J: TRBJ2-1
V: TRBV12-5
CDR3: CASGSLLNNEQFF

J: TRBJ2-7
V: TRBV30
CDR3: CAWSTGSYEQYF

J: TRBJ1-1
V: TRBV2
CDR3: CATQVSNTEAFF

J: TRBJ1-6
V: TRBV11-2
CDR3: CASSSQGLNSPLHF

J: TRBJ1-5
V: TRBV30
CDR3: CAWTGDGNQPQHF

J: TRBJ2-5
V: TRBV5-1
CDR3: CASGRGLQETQYF

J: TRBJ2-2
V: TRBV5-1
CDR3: CASSLAGLAGSGELFF

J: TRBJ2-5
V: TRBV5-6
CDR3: CASSPEGAVKETQYF

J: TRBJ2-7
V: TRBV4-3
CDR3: CATGTSGFYEQYF

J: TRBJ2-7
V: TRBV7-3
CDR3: CASSPTGNSYEQYF

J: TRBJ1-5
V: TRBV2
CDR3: CASSETGRGQPQHF

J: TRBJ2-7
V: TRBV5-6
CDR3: CASSSKTGTGASEQYF